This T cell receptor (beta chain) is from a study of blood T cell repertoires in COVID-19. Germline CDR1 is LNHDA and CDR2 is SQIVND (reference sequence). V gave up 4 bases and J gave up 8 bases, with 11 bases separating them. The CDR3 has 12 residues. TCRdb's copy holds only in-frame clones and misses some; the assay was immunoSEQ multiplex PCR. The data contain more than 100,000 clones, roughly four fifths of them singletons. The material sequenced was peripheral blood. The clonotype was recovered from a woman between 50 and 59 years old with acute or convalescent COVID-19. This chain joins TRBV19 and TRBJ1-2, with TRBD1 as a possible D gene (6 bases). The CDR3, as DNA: TGTGCCAGTAGTACCCTCGACAGGGGCTACACCTTC. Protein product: CASSTLDRGYTF.